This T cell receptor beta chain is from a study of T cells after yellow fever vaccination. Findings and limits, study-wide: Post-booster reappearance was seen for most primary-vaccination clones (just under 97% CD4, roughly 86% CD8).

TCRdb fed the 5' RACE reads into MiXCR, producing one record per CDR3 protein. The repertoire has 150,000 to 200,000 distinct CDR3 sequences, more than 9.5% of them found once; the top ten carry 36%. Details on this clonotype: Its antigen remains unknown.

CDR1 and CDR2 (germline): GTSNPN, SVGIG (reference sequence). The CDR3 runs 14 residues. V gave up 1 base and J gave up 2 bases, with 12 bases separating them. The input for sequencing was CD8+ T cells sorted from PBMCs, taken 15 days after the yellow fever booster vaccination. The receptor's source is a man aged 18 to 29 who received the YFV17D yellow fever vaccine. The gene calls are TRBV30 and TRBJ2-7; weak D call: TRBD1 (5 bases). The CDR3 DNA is TGTGCCTGGAGTGGGGCAGGGAACACCTACGAGCAGTACTTC. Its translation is CAWSGAGNTYEQYF.